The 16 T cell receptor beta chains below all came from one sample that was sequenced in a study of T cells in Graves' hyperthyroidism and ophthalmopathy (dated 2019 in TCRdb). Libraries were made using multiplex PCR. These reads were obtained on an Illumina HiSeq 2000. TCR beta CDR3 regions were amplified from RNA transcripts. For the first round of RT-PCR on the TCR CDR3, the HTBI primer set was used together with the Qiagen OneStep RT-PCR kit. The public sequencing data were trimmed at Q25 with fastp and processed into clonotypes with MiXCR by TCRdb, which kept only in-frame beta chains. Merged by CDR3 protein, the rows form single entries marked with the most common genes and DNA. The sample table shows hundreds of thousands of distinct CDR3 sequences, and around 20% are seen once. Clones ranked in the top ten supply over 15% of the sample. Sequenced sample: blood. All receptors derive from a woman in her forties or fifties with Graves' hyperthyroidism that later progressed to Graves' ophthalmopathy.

CDR3 DNA: TGTGCCAGTAGTATGGACAGGGCCACGGAGACCCAGTACTTC. Protein sequence: CASSMDRATETQYF. The chain combines TRBV19 with TRBJ2-5; 8 nucleotides match TRBD1. The length of the CDR3 is 14 residues. After removal of 3 bases from V and 5 bases from J, the junction contained 5 bases not matched to a gene. Per the germline V gene, CDR1 is LNHDA and CDR2 is SQIVND (reference sequence).

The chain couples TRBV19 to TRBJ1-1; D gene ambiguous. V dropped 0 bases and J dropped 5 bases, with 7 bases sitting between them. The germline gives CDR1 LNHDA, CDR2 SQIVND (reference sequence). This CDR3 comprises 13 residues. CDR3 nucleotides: TGTGCCAGTAGTATAGATCGCTGGACTGAAGCTTTCTTT. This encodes CASSIDRWTEAFF.

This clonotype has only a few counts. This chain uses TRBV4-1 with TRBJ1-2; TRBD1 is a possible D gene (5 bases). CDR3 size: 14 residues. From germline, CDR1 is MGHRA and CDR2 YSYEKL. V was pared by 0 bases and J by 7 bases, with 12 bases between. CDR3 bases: TGCGCCAGCAGCCAAGATAGGGCAGGGTTTGGCTACACCTTC. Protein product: CASSQDRAGFGYTF.

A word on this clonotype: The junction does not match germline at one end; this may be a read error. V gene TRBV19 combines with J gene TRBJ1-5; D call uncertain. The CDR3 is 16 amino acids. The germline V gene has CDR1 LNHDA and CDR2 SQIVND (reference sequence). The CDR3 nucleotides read TGTGCCAGTAGTTCCCCCCCCAAGATTCGCAATCAGCCCCAGCACTTT. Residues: CASSSPPKIRNQPQHF.

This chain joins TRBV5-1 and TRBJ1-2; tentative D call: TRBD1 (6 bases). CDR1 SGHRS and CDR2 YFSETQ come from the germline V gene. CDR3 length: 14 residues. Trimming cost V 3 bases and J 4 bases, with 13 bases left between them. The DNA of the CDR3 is TGCGCCAGCAGCTCAACCACAGGGATCTATGGCTACACCTTC. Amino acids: CASSSTTGIYGYTF.

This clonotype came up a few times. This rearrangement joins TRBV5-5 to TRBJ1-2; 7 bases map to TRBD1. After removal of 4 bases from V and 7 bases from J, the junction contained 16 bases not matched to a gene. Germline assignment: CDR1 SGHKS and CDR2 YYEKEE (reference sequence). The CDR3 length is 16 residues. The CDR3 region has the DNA TGTGCCAGCAGCCTCACTTGGGAGACAGGGTTTAGTGGCTACACCTTC. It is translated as CASSLTWETGFSGYTF.

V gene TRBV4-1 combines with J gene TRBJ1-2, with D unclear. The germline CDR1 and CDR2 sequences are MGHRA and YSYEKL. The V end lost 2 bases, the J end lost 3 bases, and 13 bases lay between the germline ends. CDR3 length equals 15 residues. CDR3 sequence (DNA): TGCGCCAGCAGCCAATCGCAACTTTCGGACTATGGCTACACCTTC. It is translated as CASSQSQLSDYGYTF.

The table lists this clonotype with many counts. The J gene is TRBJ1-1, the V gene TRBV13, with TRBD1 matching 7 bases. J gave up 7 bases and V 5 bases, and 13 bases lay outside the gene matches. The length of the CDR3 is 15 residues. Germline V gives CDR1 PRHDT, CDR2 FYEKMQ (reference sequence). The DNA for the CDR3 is TGTGCCAGCAGCGTAAGGGACAGCCCCACGGGTGAAGCTTTCTTT. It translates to CASSVRDSPTGEAFF. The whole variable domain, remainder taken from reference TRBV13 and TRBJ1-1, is AAGVIQSPRHLIKEKRETATLKCYPIPRHDTVYWYQQGPGQDPQFLISFYEKMQSDKGSIPDRFSAQQFSDYHSELNMSSLELGDSALYFCASSVRDSPTGEAFFGQGTRLTVV.

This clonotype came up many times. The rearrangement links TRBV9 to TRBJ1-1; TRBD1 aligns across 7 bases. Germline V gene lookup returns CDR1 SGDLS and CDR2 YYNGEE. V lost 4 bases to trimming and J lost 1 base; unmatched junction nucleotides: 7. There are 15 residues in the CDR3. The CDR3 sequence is CASSPMGQPNTEAFF. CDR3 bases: TGTGCCAGCAGCCCCATGGGACAGCCGAACACTGAAGCTTTCTTT.

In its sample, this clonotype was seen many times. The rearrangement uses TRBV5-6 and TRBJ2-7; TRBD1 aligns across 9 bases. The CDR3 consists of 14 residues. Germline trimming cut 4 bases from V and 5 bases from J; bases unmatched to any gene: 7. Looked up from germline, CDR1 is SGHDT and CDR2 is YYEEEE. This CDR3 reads CASSHGDRVNEQYF. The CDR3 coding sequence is TGTGCCAGCAGCCATGGGGACAGGGTGAACGAGCAGTACTTC.

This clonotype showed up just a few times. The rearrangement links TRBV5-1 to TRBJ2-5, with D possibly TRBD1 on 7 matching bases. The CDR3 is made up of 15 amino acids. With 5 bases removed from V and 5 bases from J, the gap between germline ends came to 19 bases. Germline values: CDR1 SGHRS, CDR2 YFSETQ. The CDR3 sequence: CASRNRQGAGETQYF. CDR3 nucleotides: TGCGCCAGCAGGAACAGACAGGGAGCGGGTGAGACCCAGTACTTC.

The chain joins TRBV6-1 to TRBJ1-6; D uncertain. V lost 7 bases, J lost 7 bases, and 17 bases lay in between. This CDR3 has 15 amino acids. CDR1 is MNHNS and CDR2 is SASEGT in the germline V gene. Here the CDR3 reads CASTTGKEVNSPLHF. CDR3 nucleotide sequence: TGTGCCAGCACGACCGGGAAGGAGGTGAATTCACCCCTCCACTTT.

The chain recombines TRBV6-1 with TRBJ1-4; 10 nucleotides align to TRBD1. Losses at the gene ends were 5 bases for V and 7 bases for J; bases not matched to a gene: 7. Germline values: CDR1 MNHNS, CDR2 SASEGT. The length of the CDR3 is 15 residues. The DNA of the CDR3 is TGTGCCAGCAGTAGTACCGGGACAGGGGTTGAAAAACTGTTTTTT. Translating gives CASSSTGTGVEKLFF.

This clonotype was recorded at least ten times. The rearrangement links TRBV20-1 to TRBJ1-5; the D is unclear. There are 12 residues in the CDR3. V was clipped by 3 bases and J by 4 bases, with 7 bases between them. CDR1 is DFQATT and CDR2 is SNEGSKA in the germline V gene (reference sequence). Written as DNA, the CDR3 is TGCAGTGCTAGGCAGGAAAATCAGCCCCAGCATTTT. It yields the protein CSARQENQPQHF.

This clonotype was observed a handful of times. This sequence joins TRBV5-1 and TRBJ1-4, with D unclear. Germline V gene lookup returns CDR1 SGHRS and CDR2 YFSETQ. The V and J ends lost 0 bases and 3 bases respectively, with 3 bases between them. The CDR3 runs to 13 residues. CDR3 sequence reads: CASSLDANEKLFF. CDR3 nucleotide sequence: TGCGCCAGCAGCTTGGACGCTAATGAAAAACTGTTTTTT. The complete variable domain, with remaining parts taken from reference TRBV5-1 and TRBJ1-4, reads KAGVTQTPRYLIKTRGQQVTLSCSPISGHRSVSWYQQTPGQGLQFLFEYFSETQRNKGNFPGRFSGRQFSNSRSEMNVSTLELGDSALYLCASSLDANEKLFFGSGTQLSVL.

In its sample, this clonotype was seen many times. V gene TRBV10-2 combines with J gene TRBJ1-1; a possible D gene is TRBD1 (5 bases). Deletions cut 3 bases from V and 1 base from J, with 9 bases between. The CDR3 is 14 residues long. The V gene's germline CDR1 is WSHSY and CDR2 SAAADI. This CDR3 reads CASSDQQANTEAFF. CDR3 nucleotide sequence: TGCGCCAGCAGTGATCAACAGGCGAACACTGAAGCTTTCTTT.